The clone carrying this T cell receptor (beta chain) occurred once. Its antigen is still unknown. Vbeta (60) and Jbeta (13) primers were used in the PCR. The table came from immunoSEQ multiplex PCR; TCRdb's copy has only in-frame clones and leaves some out. The table lists 85,000 to 120,000 clones, more than 65% of them singletons. In germline, CDR1 is LNHDA, CDR2 SQIVND (reference sequence). Trimming stripped 7 bases from V and 2 bases from J, with 10 bases between. The CDR3 runs 13 residues. These data come from a study of cytomegalovirus exposure and HLA in healthy donors. Overall study results and limits: Sequencing had likely introduced a cluster of highly shared sequence variants as an artifact. Immune exposure data for these donors was limited to CMV serostatus. The study listed roughly 160 cytomegalovirus-associated TCR beta chains.

Sequencing used PBMCs. This clonotype was sampled from a woman aged 45-59 years in good health and CMV-seropositive. The J gene is TRBJ2-3, the V gene TRBV19; perhaps TRBD2 as D (6 bases). CDR3 residues: CASKRTNTDTQYF. For the CDR3, the DNA is TGTGCCAGTAAGAGGACTAACACAGATACGCAGTATTTT.